Listed below are T cell receptor beta chains from one sample, sequenced in a study of Ad26.COV2.S vaccination and SARS-CoV-2 variants. Clones were read by immunoSEQ multiplex PCR, and TCRdb kept only the in-frame ones, dropping some. The data hold about 370,000 clones, with approximately 91% observed a single time. Material: peripheral blood, obtained in a trial of Ad26.COV2.S vaccine versus placebo. Receptors originate from a person between 18 and 65 years old who received the Ad26.COV2.S COVID-19 vaccine or a placebo. Both conserved end residues are part of each CDR3. D genes are given only for firm matches. Clone size appears in some rows only: once, few, many, or a class for an expanded clone.

>NA|TRBJ2-1|NA|TRBV18
TGTGCCAGCTCACCGCCCGGCTTTGGCGGGTTCAACTACAATGAGCAGTTCTTC
CASSPPGFGGFNYNEQFF
>NA|TRBJ1-3|NA|TRBV30
TGTGCCTGGAGTGTGGGGGAGGCTCGCTCTGGAAACACCATATATTTT
CAWSVGEARSGNTIYF
>NA|TRBJ2-3|NA|TRBV6-5
TGTGCCAGCAGTTACTCGCGGACTAGCACAGATACGCAGTATTTT
CASSYSRTSTDTQYF
>TRBD1|TRBJ2-5|NA|TRBV4-3
TGCGCCAGCAGCCAAGGCATTGGACAGGACAGCGAGACCCAGTACTTC
CASSQGIGQDSETQYF
>TRBD1|TRBJ1-5|NA|TRBV27
TGTGCCAGCAGTTATACAGGGGGGAATCAGCCCCAGCATTTT
CASSYTGGNQPQHF
>NA|TRBJ1-1|NA|TRBV5-1
TGCGCCAGCAGCTACGACAGTCTAAACACTGAAGCTTTCTTT
CASSYDSLNTEAFF
>NA|TRBJ2-4|NA|TRBV7-2
TGTGCCAGCAGCTTGGAGGGTATAGCCAAAAACATTCAGTACTTC
CASSLEGIAKNIQYF
>NA|TRBJ2-4|NA|TRBV7-9
TGTGCCAGCAGCCTCGAAGGGCCACATGACATTCAGTACTTC
CASSLEGPHDIQYF
>NA|TRBJ1-5|NA|TRBV28
TGTGCCAGCAGGTCCCGACAGGTCGATCAGCCCCAGCATTTT
CASRSRQVDQPQHF
>NA|TRBJ1-5|NA|TRBV25-1
TGTGCCAGCAGTTCAGGTACTCAGCCCCAGCATTTT
CASSSGTQPQHF
>NA|TRBJ2-7|NA|TRBV7-9
TGTGCCAGCAGCCCCCGGATGCCCTACGAGCAGTACTTC
CASSPRMPYEQYF
>TRBD2|TRBJ2-3|NA|TRBV5-1
TGCGCCAGCAGCTTGGGCCTACTAGCGGGAGGTGTAACAGATACGCAGTATTTT
CASSLGLLAGGVTDTQYF
>TRBD2|TRBJ2-1|once|TRBV19
TGTGCCAGTAGTATAATGACGACTAGCGGGAACAATGAGCAGTTCTTC
CASSIMTTSGNNEQFF
>TRBD2|TRBJ2-7|few|TRBV12-5
TGTGCTAGTGGTAGTAGCGGGAGGTCATACGAGCAGTACTTC
CASGSSGRSYEQYF
>TRBD1|TRBJ1-6|NA|TRBV6-1
TGTGCCAGCAGTGAGGAGGGGACAGGGTTAGGCAATTCACCCCTCCACTTT
CASSEEGTGLGNSPLHF
>NA|TRBJ2-3|NA|TRBV7-9
TGTGCCAGCAGTCCCTGGGCAGATACGCAGTATTTT
CASSPWADTQYF
>NA|TRBJ2-1|NA|TRBV5-1
TGCGCCAGCCGAGGTTTGAGCGGTTACAATGAGCAGTTCTTC
CASRGLSGYNEQFF
>NA|TRBJ1-3|NA|TRBV4-1
TGCGCCAGCAGCCAAAGAGGGGGGTCTCCGAACACCATATATTTT
CASSQRGGSPNTIYF
>NA|TRBJ2-3|NA|TRBV12-3/TRBV12-4
TGTGCCAGCAGTTTAGTGTCAGATACGCAGTATTTT
CASSLVSDTQYF
>NA|TRBJ1-6|NA|TRBV4-2
TGTGCCAGCAGCCAAGATTTCAGCGTCTCCTATAATTCACCCCTCCACTTT
CASSQDFSVSYNSPLHF
>NA|TRBJ2-7|NA|TRBV29-1
TGCAGCGTTGAACCAGGGAGCTACGAGCAGTACTTC
CSVEPGSYEQYF